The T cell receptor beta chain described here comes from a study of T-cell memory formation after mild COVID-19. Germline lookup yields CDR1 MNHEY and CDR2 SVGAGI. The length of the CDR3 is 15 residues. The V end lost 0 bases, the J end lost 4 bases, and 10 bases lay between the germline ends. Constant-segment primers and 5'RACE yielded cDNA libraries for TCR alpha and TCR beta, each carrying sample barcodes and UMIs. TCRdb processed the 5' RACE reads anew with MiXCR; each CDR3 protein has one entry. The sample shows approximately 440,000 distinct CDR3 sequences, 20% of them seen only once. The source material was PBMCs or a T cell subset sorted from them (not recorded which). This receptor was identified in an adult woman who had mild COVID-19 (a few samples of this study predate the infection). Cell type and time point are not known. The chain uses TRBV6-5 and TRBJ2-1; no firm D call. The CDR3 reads CASSYSLTRYNEQFF. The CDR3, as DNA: TGTGCCAGCAGTTACTCCTTGACACGATACAATGAGCAGTTCTTC.